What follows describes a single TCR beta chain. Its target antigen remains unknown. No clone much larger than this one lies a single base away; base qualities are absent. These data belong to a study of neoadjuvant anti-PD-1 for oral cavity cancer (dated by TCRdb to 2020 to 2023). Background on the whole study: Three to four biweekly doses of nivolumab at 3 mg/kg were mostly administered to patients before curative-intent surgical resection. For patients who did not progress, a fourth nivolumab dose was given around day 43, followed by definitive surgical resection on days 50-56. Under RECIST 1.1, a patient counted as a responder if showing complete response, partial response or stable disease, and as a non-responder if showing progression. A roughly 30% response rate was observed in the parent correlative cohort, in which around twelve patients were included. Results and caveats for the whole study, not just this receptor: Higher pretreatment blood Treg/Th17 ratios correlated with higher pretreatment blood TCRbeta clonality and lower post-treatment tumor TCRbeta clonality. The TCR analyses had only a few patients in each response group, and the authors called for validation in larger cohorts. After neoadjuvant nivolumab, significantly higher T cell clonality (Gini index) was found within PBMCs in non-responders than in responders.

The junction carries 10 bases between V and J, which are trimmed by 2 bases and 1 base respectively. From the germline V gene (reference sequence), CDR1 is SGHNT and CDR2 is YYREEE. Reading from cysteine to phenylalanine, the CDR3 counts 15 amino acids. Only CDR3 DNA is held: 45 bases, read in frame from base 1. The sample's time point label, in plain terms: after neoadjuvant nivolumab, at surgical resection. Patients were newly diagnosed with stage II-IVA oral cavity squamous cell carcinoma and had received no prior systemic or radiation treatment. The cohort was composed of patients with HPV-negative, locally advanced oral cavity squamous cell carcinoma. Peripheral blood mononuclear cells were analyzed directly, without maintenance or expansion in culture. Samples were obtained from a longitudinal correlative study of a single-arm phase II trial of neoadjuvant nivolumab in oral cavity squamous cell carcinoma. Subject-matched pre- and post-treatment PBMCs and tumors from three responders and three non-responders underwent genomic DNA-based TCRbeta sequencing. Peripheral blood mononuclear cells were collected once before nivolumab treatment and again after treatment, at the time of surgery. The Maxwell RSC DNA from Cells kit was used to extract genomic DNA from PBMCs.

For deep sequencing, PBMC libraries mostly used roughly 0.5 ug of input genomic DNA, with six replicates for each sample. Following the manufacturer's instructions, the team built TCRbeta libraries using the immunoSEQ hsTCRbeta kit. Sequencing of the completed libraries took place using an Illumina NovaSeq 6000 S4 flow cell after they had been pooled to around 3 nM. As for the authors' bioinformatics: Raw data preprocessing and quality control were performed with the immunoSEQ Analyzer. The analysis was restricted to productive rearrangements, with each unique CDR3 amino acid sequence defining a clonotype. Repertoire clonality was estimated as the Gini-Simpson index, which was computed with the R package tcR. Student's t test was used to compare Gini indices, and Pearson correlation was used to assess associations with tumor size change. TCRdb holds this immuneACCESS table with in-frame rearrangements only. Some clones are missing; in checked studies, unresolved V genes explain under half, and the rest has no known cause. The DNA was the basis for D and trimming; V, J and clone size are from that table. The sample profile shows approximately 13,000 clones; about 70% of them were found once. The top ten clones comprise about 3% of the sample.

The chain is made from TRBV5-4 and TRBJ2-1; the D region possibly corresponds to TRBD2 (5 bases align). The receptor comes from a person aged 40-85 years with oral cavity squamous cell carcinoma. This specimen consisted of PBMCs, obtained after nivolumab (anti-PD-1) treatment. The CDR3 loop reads CASSFDGKSYNEQFF. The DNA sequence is TGTGCCAGCAGCTTCGACGGGAAGTCCTACAATGAGCAGTTCTTC.